The 23 T cell receptor beta chains below were found in one sample sequenced in a study of CD8+ T cells in alopecia areata. Sequencing used cDNA as its template, made by extracting RNA and reverse transcribing it. Libraries were prepared by immunoSEQ multiplex PCR; TCRdb keeps only in-frame clonotypes and omits some of them. In the table there are around 300,000 clones, 50% to 75% of which are singletons. Regarding treatment: oral pan-JAK inhibitor, 5-10 mg twice daily. The sequenced sample was CD4+ T cells sorted from blood, obtained at week 52, from a patient treated with tofacitinib. The source of these receptors is a human donor with alopecia areata.

The table lists this clone with a few counts. For the CDR3, the DNA is TGCAGCGCTGATAGGGACAGGGGAATCAGGAATGAGCAGTTCTTC. As protein: CSADRDRGIRNEQFF. The rearrangement links TRBV29-1 to TRBJ2-1, with 10 positions matching TRBD1. Trimming cost V 7 bases and J 7 bases; bases outside gene matches: 13. From germline, CDR1 is SQVTM and CDR2 ANQGSEA. CDR3 length equals 15 residues.

This clone appeared once. The chain recombines TRBV7-9 with TRBJ2-2; TRBD2 agrees at 10 bases. The trim removed 5 bases at V and 4 bases at J, leaving 1 base unmatched. This CDR3 is built from 14 residues. Germline V CDR1 and CDR2: SEHNR, FQNEAQ (reference sequence). CDR3 sequence reads: CASSPSGGTGELFF. The CDR3 DNA follows: TGTGCCAGCAGCCCTAGCGGGGGCACCGGGGAGCTGTTTTTT.

This CDR3 is CASSLTGGPTDTQYF. The CDR3 DNA reads as TGTGCCAGCAGCTTGACGGGGGGGCCAACAGATACGCAGTATTTT. The J gene is TRBJ2-3, the V gene TRBV5-6, with 8 bases aligning to TRBD2. Losses at the gene ends were 1 base for V and 3 bases for J; bases not matched to a gene: 4. The CDR3 sequence is 15 residues long. Germline V CDR1 and CDR2: SGHDT, YYEEEE.

The chain combines TRBV27 with TRBJ2-5; D may correspond to TRBD1 or TRBD2 (5 bases each). Deletions cut 6 bases from V and 4 bases from J, with 21 bases between. Germline CDR1 is MNHEY and CDR2 is SMNVEV (reference sequence). The CDR3 runs to 16 residues. CDR3 sequence (DNA): TGTGCCAGCAGGCACACGCCCGGGACCAAGAGAGAGACCCAGTACTTC. This encodes CASRHTPGTKRETQYF.

The CDR3 region has the DNA TGCGCCAGCAGTCCAAGGGGTGGATCGGGAGAGACCCAGTACTTC. Protein product: CASSPRGGSGETQYF. V and J are TRBV4-3 and TRBJ2-5; a weak D match, TRBD1 (5 bases). The CDR3 runs to 15 residues. Germline assignment: CDR1 LGHNA and CDR2 YSLEER. The V and J ends lost 6 bases and 4 bases respectively, with 18 bases between them.

A remark on this clone: The identical CDR3 is also encoded by other nucleotide sequences in the sample. This sequence joins TRBV9 and TRBJ2-3; TRBD2 matches 8 bases. Germline V gives CDR1 SGDLS, CDR2 YYNGEE. The CDR3 length is 16 residues. Trimming took 0 bases from V and 0 from J; bases not matched to a gene: 3. The CDR3 nucleotides read TGTGCCAGCAGCGTAGAAGCGGGGGCTAGCACAGATACGCAGTATTTT. This encodes CASSVEAGASTDTQYF.

This clone was counted only a few times. This chain's CDR3 is CAWSVPLARQFF. The CDR3 region has the DNA TGTGCCTGGAGTGTACCCCTAGCGAGGCAGTTCTTC. The chain joins TRBV30 to TRBJ2-1; D perhaps matches TRBD2 (6 bases). The CDR3 has 12 residues. Deletions cut 0 bases from V and 12 bases from J, with 12 bases between. CDR1 is GTSNPN, CDR2 SVGIG, per germline (reference sequence). The entire variable domain, with the rest obtained from reference TRBV30 and TRBJ2-1, is as follows: SQTIHQWPATLVQPVGSPLSLECTVEGTSNPNLYWYRQAAGRGLQLLFYSVGIGQISSEVPQNLSASRPQDRQFILSSKKLLLSDSGFYLCAWSVPLARQFFGPGTRLTVL.

V is TRBV14 and J is TRBJ2-5; D not resolved. Trimming shortened V by 2 bases and J by 1 base, and 2 bases separated the two germline ends. In germline, CDR1 is SGHDN, CDR2 FVKESK. The CDR3 sequence is 12 residues long. The CDR3 loop reads CASSQLQETQYF. The CDR3 region has the DNA TGTGCCAGCAGCCAACTCCAAGAGACCCAGTACTTC.

This clone was counted only a few times. J is TRBJ2-5 and V is TRBV5-6; D may be TRBD1 (5 bases). Trimming left V 4 bases short and J 7 bases short, with 11 bases between. CDR3 length: 12 residues. Germline V gene lookup returns CDR1 SGHDT and CDR2 YYEEEE. In DNA, the CDR3 is TGTGCCAGCAGCGTTCCAGGGTCGACCCAGTACTTC. This codes for CASSVPGSTQYF.

This clone appeared a single time. The V gene is TRBV9, the J gene TRBJ2-7; 7 nucleotides match TRBD2. The CDR3 runs 14 residues. V gave up 1 base and J gave up 6 bases; unmatched junction bases: 7. Germline lookup yields CDR1 SGDLS and CDR2 YYNGEE. Here the CDR3 reads CASSVSAGDAEQYF. The CDR3 DNA sequence: TGTGCCAGCAGCGTATCGGCGGGGGATGCCGAGCAGTACTTC.

The gene calls are TRBV4-1 and TRBJ2-3; 12 nucleotides align to TRBD2. Unmatched junction bases numbered 9, after V lost 5 bases and J lost 0 bases. The germline V gene encodes CDR1 MGHRA and CDR2 YSYEKL. This CDR3 spans 18 amino acids. Here the CDR3 DNA reads TGCGCCAGCAGCTTACGACTAGCGGGGGCCGCTAGCACAGATACGCAGTATTTT. This codes for CASSLRLAGAASTDTQYF.

The J gene is TRBJ1-5, the V gene TRBV7-6; D possibly corresponds to TRBD1 (5 bases). Germline V lookup: CDR1 SGHVS, CDR2 FNYEAQ. The CDR3 spans 16 residues. Trimming took 3 bases from V and 0 from J, leaving 12 bases between them. CDR3 loop: CASSFGTVYSNQPQHF. The DNA of the CDR3 is TGTGCCAGCAGCTTCGGGACGGTGTATAGCAATCAGCCCCAGCATTTT.

The V call is TRBV5-4, the J call TRBJ2-6, with no clear D. Trimming took off 0 bases at V and 0 bases at J, with 4 bases between the two ends. Germline CDR1 reads SGHNT; CDR2 reads YYREEE (reference sequence). CDR3 length: 15 residues. This CDR3 reads CASSLAGSGANVLTF. For the CDR3, the DNA is TGTGCCAGCAGCTTGGCAGGCTCTGGGGCCAACGTCCTGACTTTC.

At least ten counts were recorded for this clone. The chain uses TRBV7-2 and TRBJ2-5; D is undetermined. Between the trimmed V and J ends, which lost 5 bases and 2 bases, there was a span of 15 bases. The CDR3 covers 15 residues. CDR1 is SGHTA and CDR2 is FQGNSA in the germline V gene. This CDR3 is CASSPARAVQETQYF. As DNA, the CDR3 is TGTGCCAGCAGCCCGGCCCGGGCAGTTCAAGAGACCCAGTACTTC.

The chain has TRBV7-2 and TRBJ2-7; no definite D call. Germline V lookup: CDR1 SGHTA, CDR2 FQGNSA. Trimming cost V 5 bases and J 1 base, with 12 bases left between them. This CDR3 region has 14 residues. CDR3 coding DNA: TGTGCCAGCAGCGCACCGACCAGTTCCTACGAGCAGTACTTC. It yields the protein CASSAPTSSYEQYF.

This chain connects TRBV9 to TRBJ1-1; no reliable D call. CDR1 is SGDLS, CDR2 YYNGEE, per germline. The V gene lost 0 bases and the J gene lost 1 base, with 13 bases spanning the gap. There are 16 residues in the CDR3. The CDR3 region is CASSVGFRTANTEAFF. For the CDR3, the DNA is TGTGCCAGCAGCGTAGGGTTCAGGACGGCGAACACTGAAGCTTTCTTT.

In this sample, this clone turned up a few times. The rearrangement joins TRBV18 to TRBJ1-3; D gene ambiguous. Germline CDR1 is KGHSH and CDR2 is LQKENI. V lost 5 bases to trimming and J lost 0 bases, with 11 bases between them. The CDR3 loop spans 15 amino acids. The CDR3 region has the DNA TGTGCCAGCTCATCGGATGGCAGCTCTGGAAACACCATATATTTT. This gives the protein CASSSDGSSGNTIYF.

The chain links TRBV29-1 to TRBJ1-1; D remains ambiguous. There are 12 residues in the CDR3. Germline lookup yields CDR1 SQVTM and CDR2 ANQGSEA. V dropped 1 base and J dropped 0 bases, with 3 bases sitting between them. The CDR3 DNA reads TGCAGCGTTGAAGTCCTGAACACTGAAGCTTTCTTT. Its translation: CSVEVLNTEAFF.

The chain uses TRBV20-1 and TRBJ1-1; D remains ambiguous. Trimming took off 5 bases at V and 8 bases at J, with 9 bases between the two ends. Germline V CDR1 and CDR2: DFQATT, SNEGSKA (reference sequence). The CDR3 spans 10 residues. Here the CDR3 reads CSASAIEAFF. CDR3 coding DNA: TGCAGTGCTTCGGCAATCGAAGCTTTCTTT.

The rearrangement links TRBV7-9 to TRBJ2-7; D remains unclear. There are 11 residues in the CDR3. Trimming cost V 1 base and J 3 bases, with 1 base left between them. Germline V gene sequence: CDR1 SEHNR, CDR2 FQNEAQ (reference sequence). Here the CDR3 reads CASSLVYEQYF. DNA of the CDR3: TGTGCCAGCAGCTTAGTCTACGAGCAGTACTTC.

A word on this clone: At the DNA level, this CDR3 is encoded by other sequences in the same sample as well. The chain recombines TRBV5-4 with TRBJ1-1; perhaps TRBD1 as D (5 bases). Germline V lookup: CDR1 SGHNT, CDR2 YYREEE (reference sequence). V was cut by 2 bases and J by 1 base, with 9 bases left in between. CDR3 length: 14 amino acids. CDR3 sequence reads: CASSLGTANTEAFF. The CDR3 region has the DNA TGTGCCAGCAGCTTAGGGACGGCGAACACTGAAGCTTTCTTT.

The chain carries TRBV5-5 and TRBJ1-2; no reliable D call. Germline V gene data show CDR1 as SGHKS and CDR2 as YYEKEE (reference sequence). V shed 2 bases and J shed 4 bases, with 9 bases lying between them. The CDR3 has 13 residues. In DNA form, the CDR3 reads TGTGCCAGCAGCTTATCGGAGGCCTATGGCTACACCTTC. Translated, it gives CASSLSEAYGYTF.

This rearrangement joins TRBV27 to TRBJ2-3; 8 nucleotides line up with TRBD1. The CDR3 covers 16 residues. Germline CDR1 is MNHEY and CDR2 is SMNVEV (reference sequence). J gave up 5 bases and V 9 bases, and 16 bases lay outside the gene matches. The CDR3 bases are TGTGCCAGTGGAAGCCGGGACAGGCCTATACGAGATACGCAGTATTTT. As protein: CASGSRDRPIRDTQYF.